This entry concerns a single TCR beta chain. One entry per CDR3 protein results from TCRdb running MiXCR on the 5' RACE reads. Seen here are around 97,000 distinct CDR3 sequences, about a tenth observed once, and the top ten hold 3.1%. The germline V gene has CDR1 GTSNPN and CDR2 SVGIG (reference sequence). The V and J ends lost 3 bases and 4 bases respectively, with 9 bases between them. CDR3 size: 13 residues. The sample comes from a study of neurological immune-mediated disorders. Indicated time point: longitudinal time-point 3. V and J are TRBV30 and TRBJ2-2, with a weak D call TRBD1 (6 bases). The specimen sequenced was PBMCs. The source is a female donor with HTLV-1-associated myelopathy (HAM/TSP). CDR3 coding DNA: TGTGCCTGGAGAAAGACAGGCACCGGGGAGCTGTTTTTT. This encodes CAWRKTGTGELFF.